This T cell receptor beta chain was sequenced during a study of T cells in Graves' hyperthyroidism and ophthalmopathy. For the diagnoses, clinical symptoms, serum thyroxine and TRAb, thyroid ultrasound and orbital computed tomography were used. Looked up from germline, CDR1 is SQVTM and CDR2 is ANQGSEA. V gave up 5 bases and J gave up 7 bases; unmatched junction bases: 1. This CDR3 spans 11 amino acids. Amplification targeted TCR beta CDR3 regions from RNA transcripts. The study used the HTBI primer set for a first-round RT-PCR of the TCR CDR3. TCRdb reanalysed the multiplex PCR reads using MiXCR and keeps one entry per CDR3 protein. The sample consists of 550,000 to 700,000 distinct CDR3 sequences, approximately 44% of them appearing once.

Sequenced: peripheral blood or thyroid tissue (not recorded which). The V call is TRBV29-1, the J call TRBJ1-2; 10 bases fit TRBD1. The clonotype was recovered from an adult woman with Graves' disease, either hyperthyroidism or ophthalmopathy (not recorded which). The CDR3 region has the DNA TGCAGCGTTTGGACAGGGGGTGGCTACACCTTC. It yields the protein CSVWTGGGYTF.